Following are 27 T cell receptor beta chains from one sample sequenced in a study of human T cells and chemical hapten exposure. TCRdb re-called the RACE reads through MiXCR, storing one row per CDR3 protein. This sample yields hundreds of thousands of distinct CDR3 sequences, of which roughly 6% are seen a single time; over 5.5% belongs to the top ten. Time point denoted: patch test 2, 6 weeks after DPC sensitization. The treatment was: therapeutic diphenylcyclopropenone sensitization with weekly scalp DPC. The input for sequencing was whole blood, taken in connection with sensitization to the hapten diphenylcyclopropenone (DPC). These receptors were taken from a woman in her late teens or twenties with alopecia areata. Some clones in this sample may be carry-over from other donors' samples.

This clonotype showed up just a few times. The chain has TRBV7-9 and TRBJ1-4, with 7 bases lining up with TRBD1. V lost 3 bases to trimming and J lost 8 bases; unmatched junction nucleotides: 9. The CDR3 runs to 15 residues. CDR1 is SEHNR and CDR2 is FQNEAQ in the germline V gene (reference sequence). The CDR3 region is CASSLVQGVVEKLFF. Written as DNA, the CDR3 is TGTGCCAGCAGCTTGGTTCAGGGGGTTGTAGAAAAACTGTTTTTT.

This clonotype was seen a few times. The chain joins TRBV2 to TRBJ2-2; no firm D call. The V gene's germline CDR1 is SNHLY and CDR2 FYNNEI. The CDR3 consists of 12 residues. Trimming took 3 bases from V and 5 from J, leaving 4 bases between them. The DNA of the CDR3 is TGTGCCAGCAGTGATTCGACCGGGGAGCTGTTTTTT. As protein: CASSDSTGELFF.

J is TRBJ1-2 and V is TRBV4-3; no definite D call. The CDR3 runs 15 residues. The germline V gene encodes CDR1 LGHNA and CDR2 YSLEER. The V end was cut by 0 bases, the J end by 2 bases, with 10 bases between. CDR3 sequence: CASSQDLGGNYGYTF. The CDR3 nucleotides read TGCGCCAGCAGCCAAGATCTGGGCGGAAACTATGGCTACACCTTC.

V is TRBV28 and J is TRBJ2-1; D is perhaps TRBD2 (6 bases). V gave up 2 bases and J gave up 7 bases, with 12 bases separating them. The CDR3 covers 14 residues. The germline gives CDR1 MDHEN, CDR2 SYDVKM. The CDR3 region is CASSLEVTRNEQFF. CDR3 bases: TGTGCCAGCAGTTTAGAGGTGACTAGGAATGAGCAGTTCTTC.

The chain recombines TRBV7-2 with TRBJ1-1; D possibly corresponds to TRBD1 (6 bases). The CDR3 runs 16 residues. CDR1 and CDR2 (germline): SGHTA, FQGNSA. V was trimmed by 5 bases and J by 1 base, leaving 17 bases between them. This CDR3 reads CASSHILGQRNTEAFF. CDR3 sequence (DNA): TGTGCCAGCAGCCATATTCTAGGACAGCGGAACACTGAAGCTTTCTTT.

The J gene is TRBJ2-7, the V gene TRBV6-2 or TRBV6-3; D is ambiguous. The germline gives CDR1 MNHEY, CDR2 SVGEGT. The CDR3 loop spans 13 amino acids. Trimming pared 6 bases from V and 3 bases from J, leaving 12 bases between. The CDR3 DNA follows: TGTGCCAGCAGGCACAGCAGAAACTACGAGCAGTACTTC. This sequence encodes CASRHSRNYEQYF.

This clonotype was seen many times. V is TRBV6-6 and J is TRBJ1-1; weak D call: TRBD1 (5 bases). This CDR3 region has 15 residues. V lost 5 bases to trimming and J lost 1 base, with 14 bases between them. Germline V gene sequence: CDR1 MNHNY, CDR2 SVGAGI (reference sequence). The CDR3 reads CASSPPGATNTEAFF. CDR3 DNA: TGTGCCAGCAGTCCTCCCGGGGCCACGAACACTGAAGCTTTCTTT.

This clonotype has just a few counts. This chain links TRBV27 with TRBJ2-7, with a weak D call TRBD2 (6 bases). This CDR3 spans 14 amino acids. The ends were cut back, 3 bases at V and 6 bases at J, with 15 bases in the middle. Germline loops: CDR1 MNHEY, CDR2 SMNVEV (reference sequence). CDR3 nucleotides: TGTGCCAGCAGTTTGCGACCCCAGGGAGGCGAGCAGTACTTC. This gives the protein CASSLRPQGGEQYF.

There are many counts of this clonotype. The rearrangement uses TRBV4-1 and TRBJ1-1; D is ambiguous. CDR3 length: 14 amino acids. With 2 bases removed from V and 8 bases from J, the gap between germline ends came to 15 bases. In germline, CDR1 is MGHRA, CDR2 YSYEKL. CDR3 in amino acids: CASSQPVREREAFF. As DNA, the CDR3 is TGCGCCAGCAGCCAACCAGTGCGGGAGAGAGAAGCTTTCTTT.

This clonotype was detected only once. The CDR3 loop reads CATSGGGMNTEAFF. The CDR3 DNA reads as TGTGCCACCAGTGGGGGGGGGATGAACACTGAAGCTTTCTTT. The rearrangement uses TRBV24-1 and TRBJ1-1; TRBD1 might be the D (5 bases). The CDR3 runs 14 residues. Germline V CDR1 and CDR2: KGHDR, SFDVKD. Trimming left V 5 bases short and J 0 bases short, with 9 bases between.

The genes are TRBV7-2 and TRBJ2-5; 8 positions agree with TRBD2. Germline-derived CDR1 and CDR2 are SGHTA and FQGNSA. J gave up 1 base and V 3 bases, and 7 bases lay outside the gene matches. The CDR3 sequence is 16 residues long. In nucleotides, the CDR3 is TGTGCCAGCAGCTTTGGGGCTAGCGGGCTCCAAGAGACCCAGTACTTC. This gives the protein CASSFGASGLQETQYF.

This clonotype came up many times. The rearrangement uses TRBV11-3 and TRBJ2-3; 13 bases map to TRBD2. This CDR3 comprises 17 residues. The V segment lost 5 bases and the J segment 4 bases; nucleotides outside the gene matches: 9. The germline gives CDR1 SGHNT, CDR2 YENEEA. In nucleotides, the CDR3 is TGTGCCAGCAGCCCACCCTGGACTAGCGGGAGCGCAGATACGCAGTATTTT. This gives the protein CASSPPWTSGSADTQYF. The entire variable domain, with the rest obtained from reference TRBV11-3 and TRBJ2-3, is as follows: EAGVVQSPRYKIIEKKQPVAFWCNPISGHNTLYWYLQNLGQGPELLIRYENEEAVDDSQLPKDRFSAERLKGVDSTLKIQPAELGDSAVYLCASSPPWTSGSADTQYFGPGTRLTVL.

This clonotype was observed at least ten times. The CDR3 protein is CASSSGTGTLGNTIYF. CDR3 nucleotides: TGTGCCAGCAGTTCCGGGACCGGGACTCTCGGAAACACCATATATTTT. The gene calls are TRBV7-6 and TRBJ1-3; a possible D gene is TRBD1 (5 bases). The CDR3 consists of 16 residues. Germline loops: CDR1 SGHVS, CDR2 FNYEAQ. Between the trimmed V and J ends, which lost 6 bases and 4 bases, there was a span of 19 bases.

The genes are TRBV10-3 and TRBJ2-5, with 10 bases fitting TRBD2. Trimming cost V 7 bases and J 9 bases; bases outside gene matches: 8. Germline loops: CDR1 ENHRY, CDR2 SYGVKD. This CDR3 contains 13 residues. The DNA for the CDR3 is TGTGCCATCACGCCTAGCGGGGGTGGGGCCCAGTACTTC. Its translation: CAITPSGGGAQYF.

This clonotype came up a few times. V and J are TRBV5-6 and TRBJ2-3, with 8 bases identical to TRBD1. The ends lost 4 bases at V and 1 base at J; junction bases unmatched: 5. From germline, CDR1 is SGHDT and CDR2 YYEEEE. There are 15 residues in the CDR3. CDR3 DNA: TGTGCCAGCAGCCTGCCGGGACAGGGCACAGATACGCAGTATTTT. Encoded protein: CASSLPGQGTDTQYF.

This chain links TRBV28 with TRBJ2-7; D is tentatively TRBD1 or TRBD2 (5 bases each). This CDR3 is 14 amino acids long. CDR1 and CDR2 (germline): MDHEN, SYDVKM. V was trimmed by 2 bases and J by 6 bases, leaving 14 bases between them. Here the CDR3 reads CASSLVGDLLEQYF. As DNA, the CDR3 is TGTGCCAGCAGTTTAGTAGGGGACCTTCTCGAGCAGTACTTC.

This chain connects TRBV3-1 to TRBJ2-3; 11 bases fit TRBD2. CDR1 LGHDT and CDR2 YNNKEL come from the germline V gene (reference sequence). V lost 1 base, J lost 4 bases, and 4 bases stayed unmatched. The CDR3 consists of 16 residues. The CDR3 region is CASSQASTSGADTQYF. CDR3 sequence (DNA): TGTGCCAGCAGCCAAGCATCGACTAGCGGGGCAGATACGCAGTATTTT.

The chain recombines TRBV18 with TRBJ2-7; D might be TRBD2 (6 bases). V dropped 1 base and J dropped 1 base, with 8 bases sitting between them. This CDR3 region has 14 residues. The germline V gene has CDR1 KGHSH and CDR2 LQKENI. CDR3 amino acids: CASSPRRGSYEQYF. The CDR3 nucleotides are TGTGCCAGCTCACCACGGAGGGGTTCCTACGAGCAGTACTTC.

This clonotype was found many times. J is TRBJ2-2 and V is TRBV7-8; a weak D match, TRBD1 (6 bases). Trimming pared 2 bases from V and 0 bases from J, leaving 10 bases between. This CDR3 is 16 amino acids long. Germline V lookup: CDR1 SGHVS, CDR2 FQNEAQ. DNA for the CDR3: TGTGCCAGCAGCTTATACAGGGTCGCGAACACCGGGGAGCTGTTTTTT. Encoded protein: CASSLYRVANTGELFF.

In this sample, this clonotype turned up a few times. V and J are TRBV6-2 or TRBV6-3 and TRBJ2-2; a weak D match, TRBD1 (6 bases). Germline CDR1 MNHEY, CDR2 SVGEGT. Trimming took off 10 bases at V and 2 bases at J, with 23 bases between the two ends. This CDR3 has 17 residues. This CDR3 reads CATSGPAGQSNTGELFF. In DNA, the CDR3 is TGTGCCACCTCGGGGCCTGCCGGACAGTCAAACACCGGGGAGCTGTTTTTT.

The table lists this clonotype with a few counts. This chain uses TRBV29-1 with TRBJ1-1; a possible D gene is TRBD1 (6 bases). Per germline, CDR1 SQVTM and CDR2 ANQGSEA. The V and J ends lost 5 bases and 1 base respectively, with 11 bases between them. The CDR3 consists of 13 residues. The CDR3 nucleotides are TGCAGCGTTTATACAGGGACGAACACTGAAGCTTTCTTT. It encodes CSVYTGTNTEAFF. The whole variable domain, remainder taken from reference TRBV29-1 and TRBJ1-1, is SAVISQKPSRDICQRGTSLTIQCQVDSQVTMMFWYRQQPGQSLTLIATANQGSEATYESGFVIDKFPISRPNLTFSTLTVSNMSPEDSSIYLCSVYTGTNTEAFFGQGTRLTVV.

The sample holds a few counts of this clonotype. V gene TRBV6-4 combines with J gene TRBJ2-1; the D gene is possibly TRBD1 (7 bases). CDR3 length equals 16 residues. Germline CDR1 and CDR2: MRHNA and SNTAGT. Trimming cost V 5 bases and J 5 bases, with 19 bases left between them. CDR3 amino acids: CASSRDGGGLHNEQFF. The CDR3 nucleotides are TGTGCCAGCAGTCGAGATGGAGGGGGCCTACACAATGAGCAGTTCTTC.

The V call is TRBV4-3, the J call TRBJ2-6; no clear D. Per the germline V gene, CDR1 is LGHNA and CDR2 is YSLEER. The V end lost 5 bases, the J end lost 1 base, and 15 bases lay between the germline ends. CDR3 length: 17 amino acids. CDR3 in DNA: TGCGCCAGCAGCGGTAACCTGGTATCTTCTGGGGCCAACGTCCTGACTTTC. Encoded protein: CASSGNLVSSGANVLTF.

The V and J genes are TRBV12-3 or TRBV12-4 and TRBJ2-2; TRBD2 aligns across 8 bases. With V trimmed by 1 base and J by 5 bases, 6 bases remained unmatched. The CDR3 is 16 amino acids. CDR3 DNA sequence: TGTGCCAGCAGTTTAGACGGGGGGGCTGGGACCGGGGAGCTGTTTTTT. Translation: CASSLDGGAGTGELFF.

This clonotype turned up a few times. V and J are TRBV6-5 and TRBJ2-2; D not certain. The CDR3 contains 11 residues. V dropped 7 bases and J dropped 5 bases, with 5 bases sitting between them. Germline V gene data show CDR1 as MNHEY and CDR2 as SVGAGI. The CDR3 sequence is CASKRTGELFF. The CDR3 nucleotides read TGTGCCAGCAAGAGAACCGGGGAGCTGTTTTTT.

This sequence joins TRBV12-3 or TRBV12-4 and TRBJ2-3; tentatively, D is TRBD2 (5 bases). This CDR3 contains 15 residues. V was shortened by 4 bases and J by 0 bases, with 11 bases between the two germline ends. CDR3: CASSSRGLSTDTQYF. The DNA for the CDR3 is TGTGCCAGCAGTTCTCGAGGGCTGAGCACAGATACGCAGTATTTT.

Only a few counts were recorded for this clonotype. The chain employs TRBV18 and TRBJ1-1; D is perhaps TRBD1 (5 bases). Germline loops: CDR1 KGHSH, CDR2 LQKENI. V lost 2 bases to trimming and J lost 2 bases, with 12 bases between them. The CDR3 runs 15 residues. The CDR3 protein is CASSPGARTNTEAFF. CDR3 sequence (DNA): TGTGCCAGCTCACCAGGCGCCAGGACAAACACTGAAGCTTTCTTT.